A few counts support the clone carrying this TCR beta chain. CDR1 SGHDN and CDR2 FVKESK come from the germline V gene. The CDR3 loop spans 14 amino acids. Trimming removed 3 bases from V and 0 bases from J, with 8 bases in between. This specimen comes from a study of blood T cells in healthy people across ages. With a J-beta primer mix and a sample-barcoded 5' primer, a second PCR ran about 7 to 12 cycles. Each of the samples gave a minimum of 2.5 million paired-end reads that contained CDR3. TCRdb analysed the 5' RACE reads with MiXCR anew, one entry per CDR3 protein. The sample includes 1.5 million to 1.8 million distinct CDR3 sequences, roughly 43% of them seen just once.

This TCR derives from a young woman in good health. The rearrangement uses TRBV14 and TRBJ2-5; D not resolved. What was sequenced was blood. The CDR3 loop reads CASSQAQYQETQYF. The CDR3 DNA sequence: TGTGCCAGCAGCCAGGCACAGTACCAAGAGACCCAGTACTTC. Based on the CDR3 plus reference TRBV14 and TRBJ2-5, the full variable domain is EAGVTQFPSHSVIEKGQTVTLRCDPISGHDNLYWYRRVMGKEIKFLLHFVKESKQDESGMPNNRFLAERTGGTYSTLKVQPAELEDSGVYFCASSQAQYQETQYFGPGTRLLVL.